A selection of T cell receptor beta chains follows, all from one sample in a study of blood T cells in healthy people across ages. TCRdb reprocessed the 5' RACE reads with MiXCR, giving one entry per CDR3 protein. The sample includes approximately 680,000 distinct CDR3 sequences, roughly 30% of them seen just once. The sample taken for sequencing was blood. These receptors were taken from a woman aged 80 or over in good health. Both conserved end residues are part of each CDR3. Each record gives: CDR3 length, clone size, J gene, D gene, V gene, CDR3 protein, CDR3 DNA. D genes are given only for firm matches. Expanded clones get a size class; other rows say once, few or many, or leave the size out.

>17|NA|TRBJ1-6|NA|TRBV6-2/TRBV6-3
CASSYSSRGGRDSPLHF
TGTGCCAGCAGTTACTCCAGTCGCGGAGGGCGAGATTCACCCCTCCACTTT
>18|few|TRBJ1-4|TRBD1|TRBV7-9
CASSPPGQPSLVNEKLFF
TGTGCCAGCAGCCCACCGGGACAGCCGTCCCTTGTTAATGAAAAACTGTTTTTT
>16|NA|TRBJ2-1|NA|TRBV10-3
CAISESEGRGNNEQFF
TGTGCCATCAGTGAGTCCGAGGGGCGCGGTAACAATGAGCAGTTCTTC
>17|many|TRBJ2-1|NA|TRBV5-1
CASSLFNLSRPYNEQFF
TGCGCCAGCAGCTTGTTCAACCTCTCCCGACCCTACAATGAGCAGTTCTTC
>12|NA|TRBJ1-2|NA|TRBV2
CARRGGIDGYTF
TGTGCCAGGCGGGGAGGGATTGATGGCTACACCTTC
>14|NA|TRBJ1-2|NA|TRBV28
CASSKLRRGAGYTF
TGTGCCAGCAGCAAACTTCGGCGGGGGGCCGGCTACACCTTC
>18|many|TRBJ2-3|NA|TRBV5-1
CASSLEGAWGTSTDTQYF
TGCGCCAGCAGCTTGGAAGGAGCCTGGGGAACTAGCACAGATACGCAGTATTTT
>11|NA|TRBJ2-1|TRBD2|TRBV29-1
CSAGTGTRWFF
TGCAGCGCCGGCACCGGGACTAGGTGGTTCTTC
>16|many|TRBJ2-5|TRBD2|TRBV5-1
CASSPGVAGVQETQYF
TGCGCCAGCAGCCCAGGGGTAGCGGGGGTTCAAGAGACCCAGTACTTC
>14|NA|TRBJ2-3|TRBD2|TRBV29-1
CSVEGGAGADTQYF
TGCAGCGTTGAAGGGGGAGCGGGAGCAGATACGCAGTATTTT
>15|many|TRBJ2-6|NA|TRBV20-1
CSAELQGAGANVLTF
TGCAGTGCAGAACTTCAGGGAGCCGGGGCCAACGTCCTGACTTTC
>13|few|TRBJ1-1|NA|TRBV25-1
CASSVQSNTEAFF
TGTGCCAGCAGTGTACAGTCGAACACTGAAGCTTTCTTT
>13|many|TRBJ1-2|NA|TRBV29-1
CSVDEGVGYGYTF
TGCAGCGTTGATGAGGGAGTAGGGTATGGCTACACCTTC
>18|few|TRBJ1-6|NA|TRBV5-4
CASSLASSGVGGNSPLHF
TGTGCCAGCAGCTTGGCTTCTTCGGGTGTGGGAGGCAATTCACCCCTCCACTTT
>14|many|TRBJ2-5|NA|TRBV18
CASSQSTVQETQYF
TGTGCCAGCTCACAGTCGACTGTCCAAGAGACCCAGTACTTC
>14|few|TRBJ1-6|NA|TRBV9
CASSAQLYNSPLHF
TGTGCCAGCAGCGCCCAATTGTATAATTCACCCCTCCACTTT
>16|many|TRBJ2-7|TRBD1|TRBV5-6
CASSPQPGQGVYEQYF
TGTGCCAGCAGCCCCCAACCGGGACAGGGGGTCTACGAGCAGTACTTC
>16|many|TRBJ2-1|TRBD2|TRBV4-3
CASSQDPSGDYNEQFF
TGCGCCAGCAGCCAAGATCCCAGCGGGGACTACAATGAGCAGTTCTTC
>18|NA|TRBJ2-2|TRBD2|TRBV9
CASSVVPSGGARTGELFF
TGTGCCAGCAGCGTAGTTCCTAGCGGGGGGGCGAGGACCGGGGAGCTGTTTTTT
>15|NA|TRBJ1-1|TRBD1|TRBV30
CAWSSGTGINTEAFF
TGTGCCTGGAGTTCCGGGACAGGGATTAACACTGAAGCTTTCTTT
>13|many|TRBJ2-5|NA|TRBV24-1
CATSDFGAGTQYF
TGTGCCACCAGTGATTTCGGCGCAGGGACCCAGTACTTC
>15|NA|TRBJ1-4|NA|TRBV6-6
CASSYTGSTNEKLFF
TGTGCCAGCAGTTATACCGGATCAACTAATGAAAAACTGTTTTTT
>12|many|TRBJ1-2|TRBD1|TRBV12-3/TRBV12-4
CASGDRRVGYTF
TGTGCCAGCGGGGACAGACGCGTCGGCTACACCTTC
>15|NA|TRBJ2-1|NA|TRBV7-2
CASSPNPSSYNEQFF
TGTGCCAGCAGCCCTAACCCGAGCTCCTACAATGAGCAGTTCTTC
>14|NA|TRBJ1-2|TRBD1|TRBV19
CASSIEQGAYGYTF
TGTGCCAGTAGTATAGAACAGGGGGCCTATGGCTACACCTTC
>16|NA|TRBJ2-3|NA|TRBV20-1
CSARGGTAASTDTQYF
TGCAGTGCTAGAGGGGGGACGGCTGCTAGCACAGATACGCAGTATTTT
>15|NA|TRBJ1-3|NA|TRBV6-6
CASSYGDTSGNTIYF
TGTGCCAGCAGTTACGGGGACACCTCTGGAAACACCATATATTTT
>13|many|TRBJ2-5|NA|TRBV3-1
CASSQVKTAQQYF
TGTGCCAGCAGCCAAGTTAAGACAGCTCAACAGTACTTC
>14|NA|TRBJ2-7|TRBD1|TRBV7-2
CASSQQGSLVEQYF
TGTGCCAGCAGTCAACAGGGGTCACTCGTCGAGCAGTACTTC
>16|many|TRBJ2-7|NA|TRBV7-2
CASSRAGGRVSYEQYF
TGTGCCAGCAGCCGCGCCGGGGGCAGGGTCTCCTACGAGCAGTACTTC
>15|NA|TRBJ2-7|NA|TRBV9
CASSVAGGSYNEQYF
TGTGCCAGCAGCGTAGCGGGGGGCTCCTACAATGAGCAGTACTTC
>15|many|TRBJ2-2|NA|TRBV7-2
CASSPRGSWTGELFF
TGTGCCAGCAGCCCTAGGGGATCATGGACCGGGGAGCTGTTTTTT
>15|NA|TRBJ2-2|TRBD1|TRBV7-3
CASSRQGVGTGELFF
TGTGCCAGCAGCCGGCAGGGGGTAGGAACCGGGGAGCTGTTTTTT
>16|many|TRBJ1-2|TRBD1|TRBV10-3
CAISESSSRTGVGYTF
TGTGCCATCAGTGAGTCATCGTCGCGGACAGGGGTTGGCTACACCTTC
>15|NA|TRBJ2-4|NA|TRBV5-8
CASSLLQGAGGEQYF
TGTGCCAGCAGCTTGTTACAGGGGGCGGGAGGTGAGCAGTACTTC
>15|NA|TRBJ2-7|NA|TRBV30
CAWSVRGKPYNEQYF
TGTGCCTGGAGTGTAAGAGGGAAGCCCTACAATGAGCAGTACTTC
>12|NA|TRBJ1-2|NA|TRBV12-3/TRBV12-4
CASSRTDCGYTF
TGTGCCAGCAGTCGGACGGACTGTGGCTACACCTTC
>14|NA|TRBJ2-1|TRBD2|TRBV20-1
CSAPGTRAENEQFF
TGCAGTGCCCCCGGGACTAGAGCGGAAAATGAGCAGTTCTTC
>16|NA|TRBJ2-1|TRBD2|TRBV20-1
CSAGGLSGGNYNEQFF
TGCAGTGCTGGGGGACTTAGCGGGGGAAACTACAATGAGCAGTTCTTC
>15|many|TRBJ2-5|TRBD2|TRBV11-2
CASSLDSAGGETQYF
TGTGCCAGCAGCTTAGATTCGGCGGGAGGAGAGACCCAGTACTTC